This T cell receptor beta chain was obtained from a study of blood T cell repertoires in COVID-19. Across the whole study: Samples of COVID-19 (acute and convalescent) were obtained from the United States, Italy and Spain. From T cells, B-cell-depleted T cells, or PBMCs came the material, which was cDNA or gDNA.

Authors' processing steps: Cell counts per sample came from amplifying reference gene primers. Here immunoSEQ multiplex PCR was the method, and the copy in TCRdb shows in-frame clones only, minus some. V, J and clone size were drawn from that table, and D and trimming were deduced from the DNA. This sample has some 220,000 clones, with over 80% found just once. The material sequenced was peripheral blood. The origin of this receptor is an older woman with active or convalescent COVID-19.

The CDR3 spells CAWGKTGLYEQYF. CDR3 sequence (DNA): TGTGCCTGGGGTAAGACAGGCCTCTACGAGCAGTACTTC. The gene calls are TRBV30 and TRBJ2-7; D perhaps matches TRBD1 (6 bases). Between the trimmed V and J ends, which lost 5 bases and 3 bases, there was a span of 14 bases. CDR3 length: 13 residues. The germline CDR1 and CDR2 sequences are GTSNPN and SVGIG (reference sequence).